This T cell receptor (beta chain) stems from a study of blood T cell repertoires in COVID-19. This CDR3 contains 14 residues. The germline V and J ends were trimmed by 4 bases and 1 base, with 9 bases remaining between them. CDR1 is SGHRS, CDR2 YFSETQ, per germline. Libraries were prepared by immunoSEQ multiplex PCR; TCRdb keeps only in-frame clonotypes and omits some of them. The sample consists of fewer than 250,000 clones, 86% of them appearing once. This clonotype was obtained from a man aged 50-60 years with COVID-19, enrolled during active disease. The specimen was peripheral blood. The V gene is TRBV5-1, the J gene TRBJ2-4; D is uncertain. CDR3 amino acids: CASSPDSAKNIQYF. The CDR3 nucleotides read TGCGCCAGCAGCCCTGACTCGGCCAAAAACATTCAGTACTTC.